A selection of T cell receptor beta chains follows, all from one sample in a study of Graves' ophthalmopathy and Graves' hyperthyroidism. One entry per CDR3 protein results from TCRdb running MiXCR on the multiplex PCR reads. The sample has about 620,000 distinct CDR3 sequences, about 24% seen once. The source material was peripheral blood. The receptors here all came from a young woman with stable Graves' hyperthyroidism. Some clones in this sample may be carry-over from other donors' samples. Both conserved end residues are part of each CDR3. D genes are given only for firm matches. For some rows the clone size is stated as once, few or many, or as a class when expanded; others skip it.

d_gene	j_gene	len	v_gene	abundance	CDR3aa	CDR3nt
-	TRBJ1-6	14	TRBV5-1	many	CASSLVQENSPLHF	TGCGCCAGCAGCTTGGTTCAGGAAAATTCACCCCTCCACTTT
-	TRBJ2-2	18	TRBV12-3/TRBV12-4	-	CASSLGSRTKGNTGELFF	TGTGCCAGCAGTTTAGGATCTCGGACGAAGGGGAACACCGGGGAGCTGTTTTTT
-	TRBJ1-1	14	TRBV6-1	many	CASSERGLDTEAFF	TGTGCCAGCAGTGAGCGGGGGTTAGACACTGAAGCTTTCTTT
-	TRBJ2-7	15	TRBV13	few	CASRAQGNLSYEQYF	TGTGCCAGCAGAGCCCAGGGGAATCTATCCTACGAGCAGTACTTC
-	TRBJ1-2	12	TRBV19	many	CASQDGAYGYTF	TGTGCCAGCCAAGACGGGGCCTATGGCTACACCTTC
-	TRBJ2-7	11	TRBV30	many	CAWSGSDEQYF	TGTGCCTGGAGTGGGTCGGACGAGCAGTACTTC
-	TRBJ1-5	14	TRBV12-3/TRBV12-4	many	CASSFFRTGQPQHF	TGTGCCAGCAGTTTTTTCCGAACCGGTCAGCCCCAGCATTTT
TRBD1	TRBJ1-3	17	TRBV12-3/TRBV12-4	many	CASRPFRQGPSGNTIYF	TGTGCCAGCAGACCTTTTCGACAGGGACCTTCTGGAAACACCATATATTTT
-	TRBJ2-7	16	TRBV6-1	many	CASSEDSSGASYEQYF	TGTGCCAGCAGTGAAGACTCGAGCGGTGCTTCCTACGAGCAGTACTTC
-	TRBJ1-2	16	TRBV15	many	CATSRDRGGRNYGYTF	TGTGCCACCAGCAGAGATAGGGGGGGCCGAAACTATGGCTACACCTTC
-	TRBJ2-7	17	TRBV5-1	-	CASSSESAEDSSYEQYF	TGCGCCAGCAGCTCGGAATCGGCGGAAGATAGCTCCTACGAGCAGTACTTC
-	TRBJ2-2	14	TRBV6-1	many	CASSEQLNTGELFF	TGTGCCAGCAGTGAACAGCTGAACACCGGGGAGCTGTTTTTT
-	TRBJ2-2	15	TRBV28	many	CASTPGGANTGELFF	TGTGCCAGCACCCCCGGCGGGGCGAACACCGGGGAGCTGTTTTTT
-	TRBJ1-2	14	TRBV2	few	CASSESRTLYGYTF	TGTGCCAGCAGTGAATCTCGGACGCTTTATGGCTACACCTTC
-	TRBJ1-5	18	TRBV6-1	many	CASSEARTWEMSNQPQHF	TGTGCCAGCAGTGAAGCGCGGACCTGGGAGATGAGCAATCAGCCCCAGCATTTT
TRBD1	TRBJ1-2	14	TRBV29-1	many	CSANPDRGVGGYTF	TGCAGCGCCAACCCAGACAGGGGAGTTGGTGGCTACACCTTC
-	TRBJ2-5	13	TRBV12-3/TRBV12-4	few	CASTLGREETQYF	TGTGCCAGCACCTTGGGGCGGGAAGAGACCCAGTACTTC
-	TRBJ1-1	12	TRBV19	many	CASSSGAFEAFF	TGTGCCAGTAGCTCTGGGGCCTTTGAAGCTTTCTTT
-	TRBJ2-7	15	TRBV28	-	CASGVRDLSSYEQYF	TGTGCCAGCGGGGTCAGGGACTTGAGCTCCTACGAGCAGTACTTC
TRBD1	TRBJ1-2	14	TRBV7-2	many	CASSSDRGAYGYTF	TGTGCCAGCAGCTCAGACAGGGGGGCCTATGGCTACACCTTC
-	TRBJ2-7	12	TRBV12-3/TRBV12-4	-	CASSRTRGEQYF	TGTGCCAGCAGTAGAACCAGGGGAGAGCAGTACTTC
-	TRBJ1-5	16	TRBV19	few	CASSIDHQGLNQPQHF	TGTGCCAGTAGTATAGATCATCAGGGCCTCAATCAGCCCCAGCATTTT
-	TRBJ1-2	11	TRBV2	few	CASSEVGAYTF	TGTGCCAGCAGTGAAGTCGGGGCCTACACCTTC
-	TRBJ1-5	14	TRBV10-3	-	CAISESGTYQPQHF	TGTGCCATCAGTGAATCCGGGACTTACCAGCCCCAGCATTTT
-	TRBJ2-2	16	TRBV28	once	CASRRNLGGNTGELFF	TGTGCCAGCCGACGAAACTTGGGGGGGAACACCGGGGAGCTGTTTTTT
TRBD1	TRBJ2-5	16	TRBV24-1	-	CATSDFGRGRQETQYF	TGTGCCACCAGTGATTTTGGCAGGGGGCGTCAGGAGACCCAGTACTTC
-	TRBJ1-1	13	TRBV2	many	CASSDASYTEAFF	TGTGCCAGCAGTGATGCGAGTTACACTGAAGCTTTCTTT
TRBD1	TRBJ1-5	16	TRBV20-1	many	CSALGQGAIDNQPQHF	TGCAGTGCTCTCGGACAGGGGGCAATAGACAATCAGCCCCAGCATTTT
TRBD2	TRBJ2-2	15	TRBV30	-	CAWAHSGGAGGELFF	TGTGCCTGGGCTCATAGCGGGGGGGCAGGCGGGGAGCTGTTTTTT
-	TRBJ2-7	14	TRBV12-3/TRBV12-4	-	CASSSGGLTYEQYF	TGTGCCAGCAGCTCAGGTGGTCTGACCTACGAGCAGTACTTC
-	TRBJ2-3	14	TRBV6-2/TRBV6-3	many	CASSWDGMRDTQYF	TGTGCCAGCAGTTGGGACGGGATGAGAGATACGCAGTATTTT
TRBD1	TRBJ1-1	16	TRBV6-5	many	CASSYSMDRGVTEAFF	TGTGCCAGCAGTTACTCGATGGACAGGGGAGTCACTGAAGCTTTCTTT
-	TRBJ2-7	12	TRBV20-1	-	CSAIRNSYEQYF	TGCAGTGCTATCAGGAATTCCTACGAGCAGTACTTC
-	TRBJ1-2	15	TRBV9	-	CASSVATLGAGGYTF	TGTGCCAGCAGCGTAGCTACTTTAGGGGCAGGTGGCTACACCTTC
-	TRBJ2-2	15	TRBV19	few	CASSNWAGFTGELFF	TGTGCCAGTAGTAACTGGGCAGGGTTCACCGGGGAGCTGTTTTTT
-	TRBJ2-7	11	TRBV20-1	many	CSASAVYEQYF	TGCAGTGCTAGCGCGGTCTACGAGCAGTACTTC
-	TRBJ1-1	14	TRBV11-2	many	CASSLDGRASQAFF	TGTGCCAGCAGCTTAGATGGGCGGGCTAGTCAAGCTTTCTTT
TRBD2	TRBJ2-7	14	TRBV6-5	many	CASSFLGLNYEQYF	TGTGCCAGCAGTTTTCTGGGACTAAACTACGAGCAGTACTTC
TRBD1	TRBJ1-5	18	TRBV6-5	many	CASSYSRTGGNSNQPQHF	TGTGCCAGCAGTTACTCCAGGACAGGGGGGAATAGCAATCAGCCCCAGCATTTT
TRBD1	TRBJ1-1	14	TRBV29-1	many	CSVGGGQPNTEAFF	TGCAGCGTTGGAGGGGGACAGCCCAACACTGAAGCTTTCTTT
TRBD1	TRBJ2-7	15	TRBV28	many	CASSFEGTGTYEQYF	TGTGCCAGCAGTTTTGAGGGGACAGGGACCTACGAGCAGTACTTC
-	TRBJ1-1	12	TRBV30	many	CAWSRTNTEAFF	TGTGCCTGGTCTAGGACGAACACTGAAGCTTTCTTT
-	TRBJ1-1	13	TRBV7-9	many	CASSPERGTEAFF	TGTGCCAGCAGTCCTGAGCGAGGCACTGAAGCTTTCTTT
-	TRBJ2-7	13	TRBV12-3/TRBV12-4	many	CASTVQGSYEQYF	TGTGCCAGCACTGTACAGGGATCCTACGAGCAGTACTTC
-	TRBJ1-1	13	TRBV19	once	CASSWTAYTEAFF	TGTGCCAGTAGTTGGACGGCCTACACTGAAGCTTTCTTT
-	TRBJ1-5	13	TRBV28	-	CASSLPLNQPQHF	TGTGCCAGCAGTTTACCTCTCAATCAGCCCCAGCATTTT
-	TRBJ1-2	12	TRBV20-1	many	CSAFRAGDGYTF	TGCAGTGCTTTCCGGGCGGGGGATGGCTACACCTTC
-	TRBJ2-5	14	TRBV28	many	CASTTYSRGETQYF	TGTGCCAGCACTACTTACTCTCGAGGGGAGACCCAGTACTTC
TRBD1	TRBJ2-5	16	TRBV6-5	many	CASSYSGTGYRETQYF	TGTGCCAGCAGTTACTCCGGGACAGGGTATCGGGAGACCCAGTACTTC
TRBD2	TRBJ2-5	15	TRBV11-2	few	CASSSVTLAGETQYF	TGTGCCAGCAGCTCCGTTACCCTAGCGGGCGAGACCCAGTACTTC
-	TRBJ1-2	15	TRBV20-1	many	CSANSGGGSLYGYTF	TGCAGTGCTAATTCAGGAGGGGGGTCCCTTTATGGCTACACCTTC
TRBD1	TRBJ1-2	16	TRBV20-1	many	CSARIVRQGAEYGYTF	TGCAGTGCTAGAATTGTCAGGCAGGGGGCGGAGTATGGCTACACCTTC
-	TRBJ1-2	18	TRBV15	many	CATSRDLRVGIINYGYTF	TGTGCCACCAGCAGAGATTTGCGGGTAGGGATCATCAACTATGGCTACACCTTC
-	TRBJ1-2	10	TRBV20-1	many	CSAIGQGYTF	TGCAGTGCTATCGGACAGGGCTACACCTTC
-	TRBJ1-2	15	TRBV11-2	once	CASSLDHGTGSGYTF	TGTGCCAGCAGCTTAGATCACGGTACAGGGAGTGGCTACACCTTC
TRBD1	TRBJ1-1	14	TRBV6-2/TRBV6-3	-	CASSAMTGYPEAFF	TGTGCCAGCAGCGCGATGACAGGGTACCCTGAAGCTTTCTTT
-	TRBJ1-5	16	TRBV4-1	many	CASSQVIGVGNQPQHF	TGCGCCAGCAGCCAAGTTATAGGTGTGGGCAATCAGCCCCAGCATTTT